The source of this T cell receptor (beta chain) is a study of blood T cell repertoires in COVID-19. Using immunoSEQ multiplex PCR, the repertoire was profiled, and TCRdb retains in-frame clones only, with some absent. The sample holds around 53,000 clones, about 70% seen once. The CDR3 sequence is 14 residues long. CDR1 and CDR2 from the germline V gene are SEHNR and FQNEAQ (reference sequence). V was shortened by 4 bases and J by 4 bases, with 13 bases between the two germline ends. This receptor was obtained from a man between 45 and 60 years old with active or convalescent COVID-19. The chain has TRBV7-9 and TRBJ2-5; the D gene is possibly TRBD2 (6 bases). Specimen: peripheral blood. The CDR3: CASSSTSLGETQYF. Written as DNA, the CDR3 is TGTGCCAGCAGCTCAACTAGCTTGGGAGAGACCCAGTACTTC.